This TCR beta chain was profiled in a study of T cell responses to AZD1222 COVID-19 vaccine. Using immunoSEQ multiplex PCR, the repertoire was profiled, and TCRdb retains in-frame clones only, with some absent. The sample includes about 120,000 clones, roughly nine tenths seen only once; the top ten take around 2.4%. General study findings and limits: Most donors were white British, females outnumbered males, and clonal diversity was possibly underestimated. Dominant at 160-218 and 743-854, vaccine-associated CD4 TCRs also spanned spike. In all cases, repertoires were sampled only after the peak T cell response. Spike-specific TCRs gained breadth and depth after people received two AZD1222 doses.

About this clone itself: The antigen is unknown.

CDR3 length: 15 amino acids. V shed 6 bases and J shed 2 bases, with 14 bases lying between them. CDR1 SGHVS and CDR2 FNYEAQ come from the germline V gene. The receptor comes from an adult in good health. This rearrangement joins TRBV7-6 to TRBJ2-1; D is perhaps TRBD1 or TRBD2 (5 bases each). The sample was peripheral blood, taken on day 0 of AZD1222 vaccination. CDR3 sequence reads: CASRNGGAPYNEQFF. DNA of the CDR3: TGTGCCAGCAGAAATGGGGGAGCCCCCTACAATGAGCAGTTCTTC.